The 19 T cell receptor beta chains below come from one sample, sequenced in a study of cytomegalovirus exposure and HLA in healthy donors. Some clones are missing from TCRdb's copy, which holds only in-frame ones; the method was immunoSEQ multiplex PCR. Of over 150,000 clones detected, roughly 85% appear once; the ten largest clones hold around a sixth. The specimen sequenced was PBMCs. These receptors were obtained from a man younger than 30 in good health and CMV-seropositive.

The chain combines TRBV5-4 with TRBJ1-2; the match to TRBD1 covers 7 bases. CDR1 SGHNT and CDR2 YYREEE come from the germline V gene (reference sequence). Trimming at V came to 4 bases and at J to 2 bases, leaving 2 bases not matched to a gene. The CDR3 runs to 13 residues. For the CDR3, the DNA is TGTGCCAGCAGCGAGGGGGCGAACTATGGCTACACCTTC. It codes for CASSEGANYGYTF. Supplemented by reference TRBV5-4 and TRBJ1-2, the full variable domain reads ETGVTQSPTHLIKTRGQQVTLRCSSQSGHNTVSWYQQALGQGPQFIFQYYREEENGRGNFPPRFSGLQFPNYSSELNVNALELDDSALYLCASSEGANYGYTFGSGTRLTVV.

In DNA form, the CDR3 reads TGCGCCAGCAGCTTCCGGGATCCCTACGAGCAGTACTTC. It is translated as CASSFRDPYEQYF. This rearrangement joins TRBV5-1 to TRBJ2-7; D is possibly TRBD2 (5 bases). V lost 2 bases, J lost 2 bases, and 8 bases lay in between. CDR3 length: 13 residues. The germline V gene encodes CDR1 SGHRS and CDR2 YFSETQ.

The genes are TRBV9 and TRBJ1-3; no clear D. Trimming stripped 0 bases from V and 0 bases from J, with 13 bases between. CDR1 is SGDLS and CDR2 is YYNGEE in the germline V gene. The CDR3 runs 17 residues. For the CDR3, the DNA is TGTGCCAGCAGCGTAGGTTACTTGGAGACCTCTGGAAACACCATATATTTT. Encoded protein: CASSVGYLETSGNTIYF.

This clone showed up just a few times. This chain joins TRBV28 and TRBJ2-2; D call uncertain. CDR1 MDHEN and CDR2 SYDVKM come from the germline V gene. The V end lost 7 bases, the J end lost 1 base, and 4 bases lay between the germline ends. CDR3 length: 12 residues. The CDR3 loop is CASTGNTGELFF. In DNA, the CDR3 is TGTGCCAGCACAGGGAACACCGGGGAGCTGTTTTTT.

The chain links TRBV28 to TRBJ2-7; TRBD2 agrees at 7 bases. CDR1 is MDHEN and CDR2 is SYDVKM in the germline V gene. The CDR3 contains 18 residues. With V trimmed by 10 bases and J by 0 bases, 21 bases remained unmatched. CDR3 sequence: CAIGPTGLKRDLSYEQYF. The CDR3 DNA follows: TGTGCCATCGGTCCCACAGGACTCAAGCGGGACCTCTCCTACGAGCAGTACTTC.

The chain carries TRBV5-6 and TRBJ1-2; TRBD1 aligns across 7 bases. CDR1 SGHDT and CDR2 YYEEEE come from the germline V gene. J lost 4 bases, V lost 2 bases, and 5 bases had no gene match. The CDR3 has 14 amino acids. The CDR3 protein is CASSFRGMGYGYTF. Here the CDR3 DNA reads TGTGCCAGCAGCTTCAGGGGGATGGGCTATGGCTACACCTTC.

The chain combines TRBV28 with TRBJ1-5; D is unclear. V was pared by 2 bases and J by 4 bases, with 9 bases between. Germline V gene data show CDR1 as MDHEN and CDR2 as SYDVKM. The CDR3 runs 14 residues. In nucleotides, the CDR3 is TGTGCCAGCAGTTTAGGCCCGTCGAATCAGCCCCAGCATTTT. This sequence encodes CASSLGPSNQPQHF.

The chain couples TRBV28 to TRBJ2-2, with 7 bases identical to TRBD1. After removal of 6 bases from V and 4 bases from J, the junction contained 8 bases not matched to a gene. The CDR3 contains 15 residues. Germline V CDR1 and CDR2: MDHEN, SYDVKM. The CDR3 loop is CASRSRDRPTGELFF. The CDR3 DNA sequence: TGTGCCAGCAGGTCCCGGGACAGACCCACCGGGGAGCTGTTTTTT.

The CDR3 here is CASSALRGGANNEQFF. The CDR3 DNA sequence: TGTGCCAGCAGCGCCCTTCGGGGGGGGGCGAACAATGAGCAGTTCTTC. J is TRBJ2-1 and V is TRBV11-2, with 8 bases identical to TRBD2. V lost 5 bases to trimming and J lost 5 bases; unmatched junction nucleotides: 11. CDR1 and CDR2 (germline): SGHAT, FQNNGV. CDR3 size: 16 residues.

The rearrangement uses TRBV7-9 and TRBJ1-4, with TRBD1 matching over 7 bases. J was trimmed by 5 bases and V by 5 bases; bases with no gene match: 8. Germline V CDR1 and CDR2: SEHNR, FQNEAQ (reference sequence). CDR3 length equals 15 residues. The CDR3 loop is CASSPATGLNEKLFF. The CDR3 DNA is TGTGCCAGCAGCCCCGCGACAGGGTTAAATGAAAAACTGTTTTTT.

The rearrangement uses TRBV28 and TRBJ2-7, with 7 bases identical to TRBD1. V shed 3 bases and J 9 bases; nucleotides not matched to a gene: 11. The CDR3 extends over 14 amino acids. Per the germline V gene, CDR1 is MDHEN and CDR2 is SYDVKM. The CDR3 spells CASSFRDRVQTQYF. The CDR3, as DNA: TGTGCCAGCAGTTTCCGTGACAGGGTTCAGACGCAGTACTTC.

The chain links TRBV5-6 to TRBJ1-3; D is undetermined. Trimming shortened V by 4 bases and J by 1 base, and 15 bases separated the two germline ends. There are 16 residues in the CDR3. Germline assignment: CDR1 SGHDT and CDR2 YYEEEE. The CDR3 spells CASSDRTENSGNTIYF. CDR3 sequence (DNA): TGTGCCAGCAGCGATAGGACTGAAAATTCTGGAAACACCATATATTTT.

J is TRBJ1-1 and V is TRBV19; TRBD1 matches at 7 bases. The CDR3 loop spans 14 amino acids. From germline, CDR1 is LNHDA and CDR2 SQIVND (reference sequence). Trimming took 5 bases from V and 1 from J; bases not matched to a gene: 4. The CDR3 bases are TGTGCCAGTAGTCCCGGGACAGAGAACACTGAAGCTTTCTTT. This translates into CASSPGTENTEAFF.

This chain uses TRBV5-1 with TRBJ2-1, with D perhaps TRBD1 (6 bases). CDR1 and CDR2 from the germline V gene are SGHRS and YFSETQ. Trimming took off 7 bases at V and 6 bases at J, with 17 bases between the two ends. The CDR3 length is 14 residues. The CDR3 is CASGAGTFANEQFF. CDR3 in DNA: TGCGCCAGCGGTGCCGGGACATTCGCCAATGAGCAGTTCTTC.

The chain recombines TRBV9 with TRBJ2-1; a weak D match, TRBD1 (5 bases). The CDR3 extends over 14 amino acids. Looked up from germline, CDR1 is SGDLS and CDR2 is YYNGEE. V was pared by 3 bases and J by 3 bases, with 10 bases between. The CDR3 is CASSESGNYNEQFF. The DNA of the CDR3 is TGTGCCAGCAGCGAATCAGGGAACTACAATGAGCAGTTCTTC.

There are a few counts of this clone. V gene TRBV7-9 combines with J gene TRBJ2-3; 9 bases match TRBD2. The germline V gene encodes CDR1 SEHNR and CDR2 FQNEAQ (reference sequence). The CDR3 totals 17 residues. V trimming: 0 bases; J trimming: 4 bases; junction bases outside the gene matches: 8. CDR3 region: CASSLAWGGRAADTQYF. The CDR3 DNA is TGTGCCAGCAGCTTAGCATGGGGCGGGAGGGCCGCAGATACGCAGTATTTT.

This chain links TRBV28 with TRBJ1-4; a possible D gene is TRBD1 (6 bases). Germline V gene data show CDR1 as MDHEN and CDR2 as SYDVKM. The CDR3 spans 14 residues. Trimming stripped 3 bases from V and 10 bases from J, with 15 bases between. The DNA of the CDR3 is TGTGCCAGCAGTTTGACGGCGGGGGCGGGAAAACTGTTTTTT. Translation gives CASSLTAGAGKLFF.

This chain links TRBV29-1 with TRBJ1-1, with D possibly matching TRBD1 (5 bases). Germline values: CDR1 SQVTM, CDR2 ANQGSEA. The CDR3 has 14 residues. The V end was cut by 4 bases, the J end by 4 bases, with 16 bases between. The CDR3 nucleotides read TGCAGCGTTGTAATTGGGGGGGTGGGCACTGAAGCTTTCTTT. Translation: CSVVIGGVGTEAFF.

This clone was found once. The chain is built from TRBV14 and TRBJ1-1; D unclear. Germline CDR1 is SGHDN and CDR2 is FVKESK. The CDR3 is 15 amino acids. V lost 0 bases and J 4 bases, leaving 12 bases between the germline ends. The CDR3 is CASSQDRRGGTEAFF. CDR3 bases: TGTGCCAGCAGCCAAGATCGGCGGGGTGGCACTGAAGCTTTCTTT.